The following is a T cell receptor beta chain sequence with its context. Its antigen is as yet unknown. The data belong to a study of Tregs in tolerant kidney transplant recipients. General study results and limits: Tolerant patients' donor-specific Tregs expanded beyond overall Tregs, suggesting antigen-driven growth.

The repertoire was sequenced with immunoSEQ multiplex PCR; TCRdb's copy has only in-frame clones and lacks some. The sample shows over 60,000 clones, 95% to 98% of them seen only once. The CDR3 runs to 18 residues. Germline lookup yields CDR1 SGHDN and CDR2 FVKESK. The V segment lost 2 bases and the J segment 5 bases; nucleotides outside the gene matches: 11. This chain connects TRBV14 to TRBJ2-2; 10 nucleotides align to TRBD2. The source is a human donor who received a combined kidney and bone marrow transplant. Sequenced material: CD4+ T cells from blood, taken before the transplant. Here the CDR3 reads CASSQWVLAGVGTGELFF. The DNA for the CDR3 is TGTGCCAGCAGCCAATGGGTGCTAGCGGGGGTGGGGACCGGGGAGCTGTTTTTT.